This T cell receptor (beta chain) appears in the sequencing data of a study of early T cells in non-severe SARS-CoV-2 infection. This CDR3 region has 16 residues. After removal of 4 bases from V and 4 bases from J, the junction contained 6 bases not matched to a gene. Germline V gene lookup returns CDR1 LGHDT and CDR2 YNNKEL (reference sequence). This clonotype showed up just a few times. TCRdb itself ran the 5' RACE reads through MiXCR, one entry per CDR3 protein. The sample carries tens of thousands of distinct CDR3 sequences, 5.6% recorded once. Material: whole blood. The chain couples TRBV3-1 to TRBJ2-3, with 12 bases aligning to TRBD2. This sequence originates from an adult who was a healthcare worker with PCR-confirmed SARS-CoV-2 infection or an uninfected control (not recorded which). CDR3 DNA: TGTGCCAGCAGCCCCCAACTAGCGGGAGGACCAGATACGCAGTATTTT. Amino acids: CASSPQLAGGPDTQYF.